Below, one T cell receptor beta chain is given with its context. What it binds is not known. The data stem from a study of T-cell reconstitution after alpha-beta-depleted transplantation in children. Preparation of the TCRbeta library involved a method that used unique molecular identifiers. TCRdb fed the PCR reads into MiXCR, producing one record per CDR3 protein. The sample shows around 300,000 distinct CDR3 sequences, approximately 23% of them seen only once. Findings of the study overall: T-cell counts and diversity at one year following transplant were attributed mainly to newly produced T cells. Reportedly, roughly two months post-transplant, alpha-beta T cells arose from several hundred expanded graft clones.

The V segment lost 4 bases and the J segment 6 bases; nucleotides outside the gene matches: 5. There are 14 residues in the CDR3. In germline, CDR1 is SGHRS, CDR2 YFSETQ. The V and J genes are TRBV5-1 and TRBJ1-5; 9 bases are a match to TRBD1. The TCR originated in a male patient between 5 and 17 years old who had a stem cell transplant for acute lymphoblastic leukemia, so the T cells may come from the graft donor. The sequencing used PBMCs, mostly from graft donor cells, collected 180 days after TCRalphabeta/CD19-depleted stem cell transplant. The CDR3 is CASSPGQGSQPQHF. DNA of the CDR3: TGCGCCAGCAGCCCGGGACAGGGTAGTCAGCCCCAGCATTTT.